These 30 T cell receptor beta chains share one sample of origin, sequenced in a study of T cells in Graves' hyperthyroidism and ophthalmopathy (dated by TCRdb to the late 2010s). Library preparation employed multiplex PCR. Sequencing took place on an Illumina HiSeq 2000. TCR beta CDR3 regions were amplified from RNA transcripts. The first round of RT-PCR for the TCR CDR3 was performed with the HTBI primer set and the Qiagen OneStep RT-PCR kit. TCRdb reworked the public reads: Q25 trimming with fastp, MiXCR clone assembly, productive beta chains retained. Rows merge per CDR3 protein into single entries with the most common DNA and genes. The sample yields over 300,000 distinct CDR3 sequences; about 13% were counted once. Approximately 35% of the sample lies in the top ten. Sequenced sample: blood. The receptors stem from a woman between 40 and 55 years old with Graves' ophthalmopathy.

This clonotype was counted ten times or more. The chain uses TRBV2 and TRBJ2-1; a possible D gene is TRBD1 (5 bases). The V gene's germline CDR1 is SNHLY and CDR2 FYNNEI. CDR3 length: 15 amino acids. Between the trimmed V and J ends, which lost 6 bases and 0 bases, there was a span of 12 bases. The CDR3 bases are TGTGCCAGCAGGGCGACAGACCTCTCCTACAATGAGCAGTTCTTC. Residues: CASRATDLSYNEQFF.

This clonotype came up a few times. This may arise from a read error, as a much more abundant clone is one base away. The chain combines TRBV27 with TRBJ1-1; a possible D gene is TRBD1 (5 bases). This CDR3 is 13 amino acids long. Germline CDR1 MNHEY, CDR2 SMNVEV (reference sequence). The germline V and J ends were trimmed by 2 bases and 4 bases, with 8 bases remaining between them. CDR3 nucleotide sequence: TGTGCCAGCAGTTTAAACGGGGGCACTGAAGCTTTCTTT. This sequence encodes CASSLNGGTEAFF.

Of note for this clonotype: This could be a read error, since a much larger clone is one nucleotide away. The chain employs TRBV7-2 and TRBJ1-6; 7 nucleotides align to TRBD1. This CDR3 region has 15 residues. CDR1 SGHTA and CDR2 FQGNSA come from the germline V gene. Here the CDR3 reads CASSFRGTYNSRLHF. CDR3 bases: TGTGCCAGCAGCTTCAGGGGGACCTATAATTCACGCCTCCACTTT.

This clonotype appeared a few times. The junction and the germline gene differ at one end; a read error may be behind it. CDR3 sequence (DNA): TGTGCCAGCAGCTTATTTACAGGGGGCGCCGGGGAGCTGCTTTTT. Encoded protein: CASSLFTGGAGELLF. The chain links TRBV11-1 to TRBJ2-2; 9 bases are a match to TRBD1. This CDR3 has 15 residues. In germline, CDR1 is SGHAT, CDR2 FQDESV (reference sequence).

This clonotype was counted many times. The CDR3 bases are TGTGCCAGCAGCTTAACAGGTTCACCCCTCCACTTT. The encoded protein is CASSLTGSPLHF. This chain joins TRBV13 and TRBJ1-6; D may be TRBD1 (5 bases). Deletions cut 2 bases from V and 9 bases from J, with 5 bases between. The CDR3 covers 12 residues. Germline V CDR1 and CDR2: PRHDT, FYEKMQ (reference sequence). Complete variable domain (other parts from reference TRBV13 and TRBJ1-6): AAGVIQSPRHLIKEKRETATLKCYPIPRHDTVYWYQQGPGQDPQFLISFYEKMQSDKGSIPDRFSAQQFSDYHSELNMSSLELGDSALYFCASSLTGSPLHFGNGTRLTVT.

This clonotype was seen repeatedly, ten times or more. The chain recombines TRBV2 with TRBJ2-7; D perhaps matches TRBD2 (6 bases). V was shortened by 3 bases and J by 3 bases, with 12 bases between the two germline ends. CDR1 is SNHLY and CDR2 is FYNNEI in the germline V gene. The length of the CDR3 is 14 residues. The CDR3 here is CASSDNRRGYEQYF. The CDR3 DNA reads TGTGCCAGCAGTGACAACAGGCGGGGCTACGAGCAGTACTTC.

V gene TRBV28 combines with J gene TRBJ2-7; perhaps TRBD1 as D (8 bases). V was cut by 6 bases and J by 1 base, with 22 bases left in between. The germline gives CDR1 MDHEN, CDR2 SYDVKM. The CDR3 is 17 amino acids. The chain's CDR3 is CASSDTGGGFRSYEQYF. CDR3 DNA: TGTGCCAGCAGCGATACAGGGGGGGGATTTCGTTCCTACGAGCAGTACTTC.

This clonotype occurred a few times. The gene calls are TRBV6-2 or TRBV6-3 and TRBJ2-7; D gene unclear. Trimming removed 4 bases from V and 3 bases from J, with 7 bases in between. CDR1 and CDR2 from the germline V gene are MNHEY and SVGEGT. The CDR3 is 12 residues long. DNA of the CDR3: TGTGCCAGCAGTTTAGCTCTCTACGAGCAGTACTTC. It is translated as CASSLALYEQYF.

This clonotype was picked up many times. The chain uses TRBV7-2 and TRBJ2-6; D call uncertain. V was shortened by 2 bases and J by 2 bases, with 10 bases between the two germline ends. The germline CDR1 and CDR2 sequences are SGHTA and FQGNSA. The CDR3 has 16 residues. The CDR3 region is CASSLMGSTGANVLTF. DNA for the CDR3: TGTGCCAGCAGCTTAATGGGATCGACTGGGGCCAACGTCCTGACTTTC.

This clonotype was observed many times. The chain recombines TRBV6-1 with TRBJ2-7; 7 bases line up with TRBD2. V shed 5 bases and J 4 bases; nucleotides not matched to a gene: 2. Germline V gene data show CDR1 as MNHNS and CDR2 as SASEGT. This CDR3 is built from 12 residues. Here the CDR3 DNA reads TGTGCCAGCAGTTCAGCGGGGTACGAGCAGTACTTC. Its protein product is CASSSAGYEQYF.

The table lists this clonotype with a few counts. The chain carries TRBV28 and TRBJ2-7, with no clear D. This CDR3 is 15 amino acids long. From germline, CDR1 is MDHEN and CDR2 SYDVKM. Trimming stripped 1 base from V and 7 bases from J, with 17 bases between. The CDR3 loop reads CASSLSAQHPLEQYF. The DNA of the CDR3 is TGTGCCAGCAGTTTATCGGCCCAGCATCCCTTAGAGCAGTACTTC. Complete variable domain (other parts from reference TRBV28 and TRBJ2-7): DVKVTQSSRYLVKRTGEKVFLECVQDMDHENMFWYRQDPGLGLRLIYFSYDVKMKEKGDIPEGYSVSREKKERFSLILESASTNQTSMYLCASSLSAQHPLEQYFGPGTRLTVT.

This clonotype has ten or more counts. The V call is TRBV10-3, the J call TRBJ1-1; tentatively, D is TRBD1 (6 bases). Trimming cost V 3 bases and J 0 bases, with 11 bases left between them. Germline CDR1 reads ENHRY; CDR2 reads SYGVKD. There are 15 residues in the CDR3. The CDR3: CAISEGGQLNTEAFF. Here the CDR3 DNA reads TGTGCCATCAGTGAAGGAGGACAGTTGAACACTGAAGCTTTCTTT.

This clonotype was recorded many times. This chain uses TRBV6-2 or TRBV6-3 with TRBJ2-1; 9 nucleotides align to TRBD2. The V and J ends lost 0 bases and 5 bases, in that order; junction bases with no gene match: 11. This CDR3 is 18 amino acids long. In germline, CDR1 is MNHEY, CDR2 SVGEGT. The CDR3 protein is CASSYSSTGGRADNEQFF. The CDR3 region has the DNA TGTGCCAGCAGTTACTCTTCTACGGGCGGGAGGGCCGACAATGAGCAGTTCTTC.

This clonotype showed up many times. As DNA, the CDR3 is TGTGCCAGCAGCTTAGAACGGGCTAGCGCGCAGTATTTT. It translates to CASSLERASAQYF. The gene calls are TRBV11-3 and TRBJ2-3, with a weak D call TRBD2 (6 bases). V lost 0 bases and J 10 bases, leaving 11 bases between the germline ends. CDR1 and CDR2 from the germline V gene are SGHNT and YENEEA. CDR3 size: 13 residues.

Comments on this clonotype: A much larger clone is a single base away; this may be a read error. The chain has TRBV20-1 and TRBJ2-5; 12 nucleotides align to TRBD2. CDR1 is DFQATT, CDR2 SNEGSKA, per germline (reference sequence). This CDR3 is built from 17 residues. As DNA, the CDR3 is TGCAGTGCTGGAGATCCCCGGACTAGCGGGAACCAAGAGACCCAGTACTTC. Translation: CSAGDPRTSGNQETQYF.

This clonotype has a count of ten or more. The rearrangement links TRBV5-4 to TRBJ1-2; D is possibly TRBD1 (6 bases). The V end was cut by 4 bases, the J end by 8 bases, with 15 bases between. CDR3 length: 13 amino acids. Germline V lookup: CDR1 SGHNT, CDR2 YYREEE (reference sequence). The CDR3 coding sequence is TGTGCCAGCAGCCCACAGGGAAGGAGAGGCTACACCTTC. Encoded protein: CASSPQGRRGYTF.

The chain couples TRBV20-1 to TRBJ1-2; D not resolved. Germline CDR1 DFQATT, CDR2 SNEGSKA (reference sequence). Trimming pared 2 bases from V and 8 bases from J, leaving 15 bases between. This CDR3 region has 13 residues. The DNA of the CDR3 is TGCAGTGCTAGACTAGAGGGCTCAACGGGCTACACCTTC. This codes for CSARLEGSTGYTF.

This clonotype was seen ten or more times. The chain has TRBV28 and TRBJ1-5, with a possible D match to TRBD1 (5 bases). Germline V lookup: CDR1 MDHEN, CDR2 SYDVKM. The CDR3 has 14 residues. Trimming took off 6 bases at V and 6 bases at J, with 15 bases between the two ends. CDR3 residues: CASRGPGHTQPQHF. The CDR3 region has the DNA TGTGCCAGCAGGGGGCCAGGACACACTCAGCCCCAGCATTTT.

This clonotype was observed a few times. This rearrangement joins TRBV20-1 to TRBJ2-7; no clear D gene. Germline V CDR1 and CDR2: DFQATT, SNEGSKA (reference sequence). V lost 1 base and J lost 12, with 16 bases in between. The CDR3 length is 12 residues. Here the CDR3 reads CSARGQVPPRYF. CDR3 in DNA: TGCAGTGCTAGAGGCCAAGTCCCTCCGAGGTACTTC.

This clonotype has at least ten counts. The chain combines TRBV2 with TRBJ1-6; D may be TRBD1 (6 bases). This CDR3 region has 17 residues. Germline V gene data show CDR1 as SNHLY and CDR2 as FYNNEI. Trimming cost V 10 bases and J 7 bases, with 26 bases left between them. The chain's CDR3 is CATTGQSNRRSNSPLHF. The CDR3 DNA follows: TGTGCCACCACGGGACAATCAAACAGACGCTCCAATTCACCCCTCCACTTT.

The rearrangement uses TRBV5-1 and TRBJ1-4; 7 nucleotides match TRBD1. The CDR3 sequence is 15 residues long. Germline V gene data show CDR1 as SGHRS and CDR2 as YFSETQ. After removal of 4 bases from V and 4 bases from J, the junction contained 7 bases not matched to a gene. The CDR3 spells CASSPRDSLNEKLFF. The CDR3 nucleotides read TGCGCCAGCAGCCCGAGGGACAGCCTTAATGAAAAACTGTTTTTT. The full variable domain, in which reference TRBV5-1 and TRBJ1-4 provide the parts outside the CDR3, is KAGVTQTPRYLIKTRGQQVTLSCSPISGHRSVSWYQQTPGQGLQFLFEYFSETQRNKGNFPGRFSGRQFSNSRSEMNVSTLELGDSALYLCASSPRDSLNEKLFFGSGTQLSVL.

In its sample, this clonotype was seen many times. The rearrangement uses TRBV13 and TRBJ2-3; TRBD1 matches at 9 bases. V lost 2 bases and J lost 3; bases outside the gene matches: 12. The CDR3 is 18 amino acids. CDR1 and CDR2 (germline): PRHDT, FYEKMQ (reference sequence). This CDR3 reads CASSLWGQGGIGTDTQYF. In DNA form, the CDR3 reads TGTGCCAGCAGCTTATGGGGACAGGGAGGTATAGGGACAGATACGCAGTATTTT.

J is TRBJ1-3 and V is TRBV7-9; no reliable D call. Trimming took off 6 bases at V and 2 bases at J, with 5 bases between the two ends. Per the germline V gene, CDR1 is SEHNR and CDR2 is FQNEAQ (reference sequence). The CDR3 contains 12 residues. The CDR3 nucleotides read TGTGCCAGCAGTTCAACTGGAAACACCATATATTTT. Its protein product is CASSSTGNTIYF.

This clonotype was seen repeatedly, ten times or more. The gene calls are TRBV18 and TRBJ1-1; maybe TRBD1 (5 bases). V lost 6 bases and J lost 4, with 15 bases in between. This CDR3 has 14 residues. Germline V CDR1 and CDR2: KGHSH, LQKENI. In nucleotides, the CDR3 is TGTGCCAGCTCGCAACTACAGGAGGGCACTGAAGCTTTCTTT. It codes for CASSQLQEGTEAFF.

This clonotype was counted at least ten times. The chain joins TRBV24-1 to TRBJ2-1; TRBD2 matches 11 bases. The CDR3 is made up of 15 amino acids. Per the germline V gene, CDR1 is KGHDR and CDR2 is SFDVKD. Unmatched junction bases numbered 2, after V lost 3 bases and J lost 5 bases. In DNA form, the CDR3 reads TGTGCCACCAGTGATCGACTAGCGGGGCACAATGAGCAGTTCTTC. It specifies CATSDRLAGHNEQFF.

This clonotype was detected many times. The chain combines TRBV28 with TRBJ1-4; 10 bases agree with TRBD1. Germline V CDR1 and CDR2: MDHEN, SYDVKM. Trimming at V came to 8 bases and at J to 10 bases, leaving 13 bases not matched to a gene. The CDR3 sequence is 15 residues long. The chain's CDR3 is CASYSRDRGTGKLFF. The CDR3 nucleotides are TGTGCCAGCTATTCCCGGGACAGGGGAACGGGAAAACTGTTTTTT.

This clonotype has ten or more counts. V and J are TRBV2 and TRBJ1-5; no firm D call. Germline CDR1 is SNHLY and CDR2 is FYNNEI. The CDR3 contains 14 residues. The germline V and J ends were trimmed by 3 bases and 5 bases, with 11 bases remaining between them. CDR3 region: CASSEDPPYQPQHF. The CDR3 region has the DNA TGTGCCAGCAGTGAGGATCCACCTTATCAGCCCCAGCATTTT.

This clonotype appeared many times. The V call is TRBV6-1, the J call TRBJ1-1; D possibly corresponds to TRBD1 (6 bases). The CDR3 length is 13 residues. Germline V gene sequence: CDR1 MNHNS, CDR2 SASEGT. Trimming shortened V by 8 bases and J by 2 bases, and 12 bases separated the two germline ends. The CDR3 coding sequence is TGTGCCAGCGGTAGGGGGACTAACACTGAAGCTTTCTTT. Protein: CASGRGTNTEAFF.

This clonotype was observed at least ten times. This rearrangement joins TRBV5-1 to TRBJ2-7; D is possibly TRBD2 (6 bases). Germline assignment: CDR1 SGHRS and CDR2 YFSETQ. There are 13 residues in the CDR3. Trimming removed 5 bases from V and 7 bases from J, with 16 bases in between. The CDR3, as DNA: TGCGCCAGCAGGCGGGGAGTCACGGAGGAGCAGTACTTC. This translates into CASRRGVTEEQYF.

This clonotype came up many times. CDR3 sequence reads: CSASYQGLRNTIYF. The CDR3 DNA reads as TGCAGTGCTAGTTATCAGGGTTTAAGAAACACCATATATTTT. The chain carries TRBV20-1 and TRBJ1-3, with D perhaps TRBD1 (5 bases). CDR3 length equals 14 residues. Germline V lookup: CDR1 DFQATT, CDR2 SNEGSKA (reference sequence). V was clipped by 3 bases and J by 5 bases, with 14 bases between them.